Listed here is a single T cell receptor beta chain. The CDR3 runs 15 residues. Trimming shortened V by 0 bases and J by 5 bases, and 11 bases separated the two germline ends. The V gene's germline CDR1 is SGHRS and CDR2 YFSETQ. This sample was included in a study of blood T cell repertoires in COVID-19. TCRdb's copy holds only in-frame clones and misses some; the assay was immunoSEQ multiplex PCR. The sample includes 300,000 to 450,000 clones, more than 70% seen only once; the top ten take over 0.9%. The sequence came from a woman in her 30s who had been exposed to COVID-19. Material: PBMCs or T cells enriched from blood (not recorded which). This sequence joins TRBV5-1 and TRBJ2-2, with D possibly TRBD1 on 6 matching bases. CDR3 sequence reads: CASSLAGEGTGELFF. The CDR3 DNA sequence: TGCGCCAGCAGCTTGGCAGGGGAAGGGACCGGGGAGCTGTTTTTT.